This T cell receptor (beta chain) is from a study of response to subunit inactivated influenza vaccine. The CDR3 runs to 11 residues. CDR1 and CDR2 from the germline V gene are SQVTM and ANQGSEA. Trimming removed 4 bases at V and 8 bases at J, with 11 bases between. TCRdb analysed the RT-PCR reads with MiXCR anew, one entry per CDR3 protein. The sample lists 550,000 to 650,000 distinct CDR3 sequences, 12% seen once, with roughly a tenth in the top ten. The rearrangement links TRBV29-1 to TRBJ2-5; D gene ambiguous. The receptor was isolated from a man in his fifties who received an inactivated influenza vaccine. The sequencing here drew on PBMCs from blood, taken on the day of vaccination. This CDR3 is CSVGSRQTQYF. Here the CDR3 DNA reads TGCAGCGTTGGTTCCCGCCAAACCCAGTACTTC.